This T cell receptor beta chain was documented in a study of cytomegalovirus exposure and HLA in healthy donors. Points from the study as a whole: Reportedly, fewer N-insertions than the approximately 700-donor mean appeared in an Asian-associated ancestry cluster in a later analysis.

V was clipped by 4 bases and J by 4 bases; unmatched bases: 0. The V gene's germline CDR1 is ENHRY and CDR2 SYGVKD. This CDR3 spans 13 amino acids. The PCR ran on 60 Vbeta and 13 Jbeta primers. Produced via immunoSEQ multiplex PCR; TCRdb's table is partial and in-frame only. The table has 130,000 to 150,000 clones, roughly four fifths seen once. A word on this clone: Its antigen remains unidentified.

Source material: PBMCs. The V call is TRBV10-3, the J call TRBJ2-1; 8 nucleotides line up with TRBD1. The clonotype comes from a man aged 40-50 years in good health and CMV-seropositive. The chain's CDR3 is CAISGQGYNEQFF. The CDR3 DNA is TGTGCCATCAGTGGACAGGGGTACAATGAGCAGTTCTTC.